Listed here is a single T cell receptor beta chain. Its antigen is still unknown. This sample is drawn from a study of cytomegalovirus exposure and HLA in healthy donors. The study, taken as a whole, reports: Most CMV-associated TCR beta chains appeared HLA-restricted in a later analysis.

Primers included in the PCR were 60 Vbeta and 13 Jbeta primers. Repertoires were generated with immunoSEQ multiplex PCR, while TCRdb's copy carries only in-frame clones and drops some. This sample contains about 42,000 clones. The sample was PBMCs. This sequence was found in a man between 25 and 39 years old in good health and CMV-seronegative.

DNA of the CDR3: TGTGCCAGCAGCCCCAGAAACTATGGCTACACCTTC. Protein: CASSPRNYGYTF. The V and J genes are TRBV7-9 and TRBJ1-2; D not resolved. V lost 5 bases and J 2 bases, leaving 6 bases between the germline ends. The CDR3 runs 12 residues. Germline V gene sequence: CDR1 SEHNR, CDR2 FQNEAQ (reference sequence).